The 2 T cell receptor beta chains presented below share a single source sample, sequenced in a study of blood T cells in healthy people across ages. With a J-beta primer mix and a sample-barcoded 5' primer, a second PCR ran about 7 to 12 cycles. TCRdb called the 5' RACE reads again in MiXCR, with one record for every CDR3 protein. The sample lists about 800,000 distinct CDR3 sequences, roughly 25% seen once, with more than 3% in the top ten. The sample also formed part of further work on T cells of mothers and their children.

Sequencing input: blood. Every receptor here comes from a boy aged 5-17 years in good health.

V usage is TRBV4-3 and J usage is TRBJ2-5; D perhaps matches TRBD2 (5 bases). The DNA end favors TRBJ2-1, so the J call may be wrong. This CDR3 region has 13 residues. Germline CDR1 reads LGHNA; CDR2 reads YSLEER. The CDR3 loop reads CASSQERGGEQFF. The CDR3 DNA reads as TGCGCCAGCAGCCAAGAACGAGGCGGGGAGCAGTTCTTC.

This clonotype was seen more than once but under ten times. The CDR3 region is CATSRDRPLGPQHF. The CDR3 DNA is TGTGCCACCAGCAGGGACAGACCCCTTGGGCCCCAGCATTTT. J is TRBJ1-5 and V is TRBV15; a possible D gene is TRBD1 (6 bases). This CDR3 has 14 amino acids. The V end was cut by 3 bases, the J end by 9 bases, with 15 bases between. Germline CDR1 is LNHNV and CDR2 is YYDKDF (reference sequence).